This T cell receptor (beta chain) was documented in a study of post-analysis software for immune sequencing data. Study-wide context: In terms of disease course, relapsing-remitting, secondary progressive and progressive-relapsing multiple sclerosis were included. Overall study results and limits: Same-batch preparations were strongly co-clustered by F measure. Controls showed lower frequencies than patients for several TRBV segments, and TRBV5-6, TRBV5-1 and TRBV20-1 were among these. Normalized Chao1 diversity was significantly reduced in patients versus controls.

Germline loops: CDR1 KGHSH, CDR2 LQKENI. Trimming pared 2 bases from V and 5 bases from J, leaving 4 bases between. The CDR3 is 12 residues long. cDNA libraries of TCR beta carried unique molecular identifiers. TCRdb independently ran MiXCR on the PCR reads; one entry per CDR3 protein. The sample consists of hundreds of thousands of distinct CDR3 sequences, about 27% of them appearing once. This clonotype was seen many times. What it binds is not known. The sequence derives from a girl aged 10-17 years with multiple sclerosis. The sequenced sample was blood. J is TRBJ2-1 and V is TRBV18; D is unclear. The CDR3 region has the DNA TGTGCCAGCTCACCAACCAACAATGAGCAGTTCTTC. Protein sequence: CASSPTNNEQFF. Combining the CDR3 with reference TRBV18 and TRBJ2-1 gives the whole variable domain NAGVMQNPRHLVRRRGQEARLRCSPMKGHSHVYWYRQLPEEGLKFMVYLQKENIIDESGMPKERFSAEFPKEGPSILRIQQVVRGDSAAYFCASSPTNNEQFFGPGTRLTVL.